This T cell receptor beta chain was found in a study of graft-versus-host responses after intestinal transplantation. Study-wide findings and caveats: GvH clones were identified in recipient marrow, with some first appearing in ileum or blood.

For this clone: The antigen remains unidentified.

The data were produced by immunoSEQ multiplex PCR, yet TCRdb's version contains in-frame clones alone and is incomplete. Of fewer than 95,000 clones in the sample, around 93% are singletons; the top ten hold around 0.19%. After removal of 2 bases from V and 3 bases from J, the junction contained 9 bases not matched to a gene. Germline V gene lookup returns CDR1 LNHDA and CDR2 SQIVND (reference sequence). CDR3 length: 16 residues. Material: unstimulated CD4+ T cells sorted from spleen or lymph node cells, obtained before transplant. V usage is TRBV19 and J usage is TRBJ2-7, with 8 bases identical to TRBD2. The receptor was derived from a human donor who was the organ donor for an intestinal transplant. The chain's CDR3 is CASSIPRGGSNYEQYF. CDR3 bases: TGTGCCAGTAGTATACCTCGGGGGGGTTCCAACTACGAGCAGTACTTC.